Below, 4 T cell receptor beta chains from the same sample are listed, as sequenced in a study of metastatic and nonmetastatic thyroid tumors. Not a single patient had been given any form of treatment at any point before undergoing thyroid surgery. TCRdb re-processed the PCR reads through MiXCR. The repertoire includes tens of thousands of clones, about an eighth of them detected once, and about 11% sits in the top ten. Sequenced input: blood. The receptors shown here come from a female donor with papillary thyroid cancer or a benign thyroid nodule (not recorded which). Some clones in this sample may be carry-over from other donors' samples.

V is TRBV11-2 and J is TRBJ2-7; D uncertain. The CDR3 sequence is 13 residues long. Per the germline V gene, CDR1 is SGHAT and CDR2 is FQNNGV. The V end was cut by 2 bases, the J end by 2 bases, with 7 bases between. The CDR3 DNA reads as TGTGCCAGCAGCTTACCCGGCCCCTACGAGCAGTACTTC. Translation gives CASSLPGPYEQYF.

This clone was detected ten times or more. The CDR3 nucleotides read TGTGCCAGCAGTTCTGCTAGCGGGAGTCCCGGGGAGCTGTTTTTT. It translates to CASSSASGSPGELFF. The genes are TRBV6-1 and TRBJ2-2, with TRBD2 matching 10 bases. Germline V CDR1 and CDR2: MNHNS, SASEGT. This CDR3 contains 15 residues. The J segment lost 6 bases and the V segment lost 5 bases, leaving 6 bases of the junction unmatched.

This clone showed up many times. The chain is built from TRBV19 and TRBJ1-2; TRBD1 might be the D (6 bases). The germline CDR1 and CDR2 sequences are LNHDA and SQIVND (reference sequence). This CDR3 is 13 amino acids long. V lost 8 bases and J 4 bases, leaving 14 bases between the germline ends. The CDR3 DNA reads as TGTGCCAGTCGGGACAACTGGGGCTATGGCTACACCTTC. Residues: CASRDNWGYGYTF.

This clone appeared many times. The rearrangement joins TRBV11-2 to TRBJ2-2; no definite D call. This CDR3 has 13 residues. Germline lookup yields CDR1 SGHAT and CDR2 FQNNGV. V was pared by 3 bases and J by 1 base, with 3 bases between. CDR3 DNA sequence: TGTGCCAGCAGCTTGGAGAACACCGGGGAGCTGTTTTTT. Amino acid sequence: CASSLENTGELFF.